The 26 T cell receptor beta chains given below trace back to one sample, sequenced in a study of blood T cell repertoires in COVID-19. Repertoires were generated with immunoSEQ multiplex PCR, while TCRdb's copy carries only in-frame clones and drops some. The sample has fewer than 250,000 clones; roughly four fifths are singletons. Sequenced sample: PBMCs or T cells enriched from blood (not recorded which). These receptors were collected from a woman aged 50 to 60 who had been exposed to COVID-19.

This chain uses TRBV5-1 with TRBJ1-3, with 10 bases identical to TRBD1. Germline V gives CDR1 SGHRS, CDR2 YFSETQ. The CDR3 sequence is 15 residues long. V lost 4 bases and J lost 2; bases outside the gene matches: 3. The CDR3 sequence is CASSRDRGPGNTIYF. The CDR3 DNA is TGCGCCAGCAGCAGGGACAGGGGCCCTGGAAACACCATATATTTT.

This chain joins TRBV28 and TRBJ2-1; unclear D gene. Deletions cut 6 bases from V and 3 bases from J, with 15 bases between. The CDR3 covers 15 residues. Germline lookup yields CDR1 MDHEN and CDR2 SYDVKM. DNA of the CDR3: TGTGCCAGCAGCCCTATAAGTATAGACTACAATGAGCAGTTCTTC. It codes for CASSPISIDYNEQFF.

The gene calls are TRBV6-5 and TRBJ2-1, with 12 bases fitting TRBD1. This CDR3 is 13 amino acids long. Looked up from germline, CDR1 is MNHEY and CDR2 is SVGAGI. V trimming: 7 bases; J trimming: 14 bases; junction bases outside the gene matches: 9. The CDR3 loop reads CASTSLGTGGKFF. The CDR3 DNA reads TGTGCCAGCACCTCCTTGGGGACAGGGGGCAAGTTCTTC.

Worth noting for this clone: Within the sample, other DNA sequences also encode this same CDR3. The rearrangement joins TRBV29-1 to TRBJ2-3; D unclear. Germline loops: CDR1 SQVTM, CDR2 ANQGSEA. The ends were cut back, 6 bases at V and 3 bases at J, with 4 bases in the middle. The CDR3 is 10 amino acids. The CDR3 sequence is CSVLTDTQYF. Here the CDR3 DNA reads TGCAGCGTCCTAACAGATACGCAGTATTTT.

The J gene is TRBJ2-1, the V gene TRBV11-2; 12 bases match TRBD2. The CDR3 is made up of 15 amino acids. From germline, CDR1 is SGHAT and CDR2 FQNNGV. J was trimmed by 8 bases and V by 5 bases; bases with no gene match: 7. This CDR3 reads CASSHTSGGIYEQFF. The DNA of the CDR3 is TGTGCCAGCAGCCATACTAGCGGGGGGATATATGAGCAGTTCTTC.

J is TRBJ2-3 and V is TRBV24-1; TRBD1 aligns across 10 bases. The V gene's germline CDR1 is KGHDR and CDR2 SFDVKD. V dropped 3 bases and J dropped 5; count of bases not matched to a gene: 7. The length of the CDR3 is 16 residues. CDR3: CATSDTGQGIVDTQYF. The CDR3 region has the DNA TGTGCCACCAGTGATACGGGACAGGGGATCGTAGATACGCAGTATTTT.

The rearrangement links TRBV28 to TRBJ1-6; 8 nucleotides align to TRBD1. The junction had 3 bases not matched to a gene; V was cut back by 5 bases and J by 3 bases. The CDR3 spans 15 residues. Germline V gives CDR1 MDHEN, CDR2 SYDVKM. CDR3 bases: TGTGCCAGCAGTCCGACAGGGGTCTATAATTCACCCCTCCACTTT. This gives the protein CASSPTGVYNSPLHF. The full variable domain, with the rest looked up from reference TRBV28 and TRBJ1-6, is DVKVTQSSRYLVKRTGEKVFLECVQDMDHENMFWYRQDPGLGLRLIYFSYDVKMKEKGDIPEGYSVSREKKERFSLILESASTNQTSMYLCASSPTGVYNSPLHFGNGTRLTVT.

The chain links TRBV10-2 to TRBJ1-1; D unclear. This CDR3 contains 13 residues. From germline, CDR1 is WSHSY and CDR2 SAAADI. Trimming took off 2 bases at V and 1 base at J, with 5 bases between the two ends. CDR3: CASSEARNTEAFF. CDR3 bases: TGCGCCAGCAGTGAGGCGAGGAACACTGAAGCTTTCTTT.

This sequence joins TRBV4-3 and TRBJ1-6, with 9 positions matching TRBD1. J was trimmed by 7 bases and V by 1 base; bases with no gene match: 5. The CDR3 runs to 16 residues. CDR1 and CDR2 from the germline V gene are LGHNA and YSLEER. Here the CDR3 reads CASSQGLTGGNSPLHF. In DNA form, the CDR3 reads TGCGCCAGCAGCCAAGGTTTGACAGGGGGGAATTCACCCCTCCACTTT.

The chain couples TRBV19 to TRBJ2-7; 11 positions agree with TRBD1. Looked up from germline, CDR1 is LNHDA and CDR2 is SQIVND (reference sequence). The CDR3 runs 15 residues. V was clipped by 6 bases and J by 3 bases; unmatched bases: 7. CDR3 protein: CASRGGQGAFYEQYF. CDR3 bases: TGTGCCAGTAGAGGAGGACAGGGGGCCTTCTACGAGCAGTACTTC.

This clone was detected a few times. The chain couples TRBV19 to TRBJ1-2; TRBD1 might be the D (6 bases). The ends were cut back, 4 bases at V and 0 bases at J, with 12 bases in the middle. The CDR3 contains 15 residues. The V gene's germline CDR1 is LNHDA and CDR2 SQIVND (reference sequence). DNA of the CDR3: TGTGCCAGTAGTACTAACAGGGCAGCTAACTATGGCTACACCTTC. Protein sequence: CASSTNRAANYGYTF.

The gene calls are TRBV28 and TRBJ1-1, with a tentative D call TRBD1 (5 bases). Trimming removed 7 bases from V and 8 bases from J, with 17 bases in between. Germline CDR1 and CDR2: MDHEN and SYDVKM. There are 13 residues in the CDR3. This CDR3 is CASILGEGGEAFF. The CDR3 DNA follows: TGTGCCAGCATTCTGGGGGAGGGAGGGGAAGCTTTCTTT.

The chain joins TRBV7-9 to TRBJ2-7; 7 bases map to TRBD1. Germline loops: CDR1 SEHNR, CDR2 FQNEAQ (reference sequence). This CDR3 has 18 amino acids. The J segment lost 1 base and the V segment lost 1 base, leaving 13 bases of the junction unmatched. DNA of the CDR3: TGTGCCAGCAGCTTAGATGGACAGGCCGTTCACGTGTCCTACGAGCAGTACTTC. It is translated as CASSLDGQAVHVSYEQYF.

This chain connects TRBV5-1 to TRBJ1-4, with 7 bases aligning to TRBD1. CDR1 SGHRS and CDR2 YFSETQ come from the germline V gene. This CDR3 is 12 amino acids long. J was trimmed by 7 bases and V by 7 bases; bases with no gene match: 4. Here the CDR3 reads CASRDSLEKLFF. In DNA form, the CDR3 reads TGCGCCAGCCGGGACAGCCTTGAAAAACTGTTTTTT.

This clone was seen only once. The genes are TRBV27 and TRBJ2-1; 9 bases are shared with TRBD1. Losses at the gene ends were 3 bases for V and 3 bases for J; bases not matched to a gene: 9. The CDR3 is 17 amino acids. CDR1 is MNHEY, CDR2 SMNVEV, per germline (reference sequence). The CDR3 DNA sequence: TGTGCCAGCAGTTTGCTCCCGGACAGGGGCCTCTACAATGAGCAGTTCTTC. This translates into CASSLLPDRGLYNEQFF.

The chain combines TRBV27 with TRBJ2-2; 13 bases align to TRBD2. The V segment lost 6 bases and the J segment 8 bases; nucleotides outside the gene matches: 9. The CDR3 loop spans 16 amino acids. From germline, CDR1 is MNHEY and CDR2 SMNVEV (reference sequence). The DNA for the CDR3 is TGTGCCAGCAGCCTCGTACTAGCGGGGGGGCAAGGGGAGCTGTTTTTT. This translates into CASSLVLAGGQGELFF.

CDR3 amino acids: CSAVGGGGSNGYTF. The CDR3 DNA sequence: TGCAGCGCCGTGGGGGGAGGCGGTAGTAATGGCTACACCTTC. V and J are TRBV29-1 and TRBJ1-2; D is perhaps TRBD1 (5 bases). V gave up 7 bases and J gave up 6 bases, with 21 bases separating them. CDR1 and CDR2 from the germline V gene are SQVTM and ANQGSEA. This CDR3 has 14 amino acids.

The chain is built from TRBV2 and TRBJ2-7; D call uncertain. CDR3 length: 12 amino acids. Trimming took 4 bases from V and 12 from J, leaving 16 bases between them. CDR1 and CDR2 from the germline V gene are SNHLY and FYNNEI. The CDR3 spells CASSANTPPGYF. As DNA, the CDR3 is TGTGCCAGCAGTGCTAACACCCCCCCGGGGTACTTC. The variable domain in full, with the rest retrieved from reference TRBV2 and TRBJ2-7, is EPEVTQTPSHQVTQMGQEVILRCVPISNHLYFYWYRQILGQKVEFLVSFYNNEISEKSEIFDDQFSVERPDGSNFTLKIRSTKLEDSAMYFCASSANTPPGYFGPGTRLTVT.

This chain links TRBV10-3 with TRBJ1-5, with 7 bases identical to TRBD1. V was pared by 0 bases and J by 7 bases, with 9 bases of the junction left unmatched. Per germline, CDR1 ENHRY and CDR2 SYGVKD. This CDR3 region has 16 residues. CDR3 coding DNA: TGTGCCATCAGTGAGTCGAGACAGGGAGAAGGGCAGCCCCAGCATTTT. Translated: CAISESRQGEGQPQHF.

This chain uses TRBV19 with TRBJ2-3; 10 nucleotides line up with TRBD1. The ends lost 7 bases at V and 5 bases at J; junction bases unmatched: 12. Germline CDR1 and CDR2: LNHDA and SQIVND (reference sequence). The CDR3 contains 16 residues. CDR3 amino acids: CASNPSPGQGRDTQYF. CDR3 nucleotide sequence: TGTGCCAGTAACCCCTCCCCGGGACAGGGGAGAGATACGCAGTATTTT.

In its sample, this clone was seen a few times. Additional DNA sequences in this sample encode the identical CDR3. The chain has TRBV15 and TRBJ1-3; D is undetermined. Germline assignment: CDR1 LNHNV and CDR2 YYDKDF (reference sequence). V dropped 1 base and J dropped 1 base, with 5 bases sitting between them. The CDR3 loop spans 14 amino acids. The CDR3 is CATSRAGSGNTIYF. The CDR3 DNA sequence: TGTGCCACCAGCAGAGCCGGGTCTGGAAACACCATATATTTT.

This chain uses TRBV6-5 with TRBJ2-3; 8 nucleotides agree with TRBD1. Germline CDR1 MNHEY, CDR2 SVGAGI. The CDR3 runs 15 residues. Germline trimming cut 5 bases from V and 4 bases from J; bases unmatched to any gene: 8. CDR3 residues: CASSRVAGGPDTQYF. The CDR3 DNA sequence: TGTGCCAGCAGTCGAGTCGCAGGGGGCCCAGATACGCAGTATTTT.

V is TRBV19 and J is TRBJ1-5, with 9 bases lining up with TRBD1. With 7 bases clipped from V and 0 bases from J, the junction kept 4 bases outside the gene matches. CDR1 and CDR2 (germline): LNHDA, SQIVND (reference sequence). The CDR3 length is 15 residues. CDR3 nucleotide sequence: TGTGCCAGTAACCGGGACAGGGATAGCAATCAGCCCCAGCATTTT. It yields the protein CASNRDRDSNQPQHF.

The genes are TRBV18 and TRBJ2-5, with D unresolved. V lost 4 bases and J lost 3, with 27 bases in between. The CDR3 contains 19 residues. Germline CDR1 KGHSH, CDR2 LQKENI. In DNA form, the CDR3 reads TGTGCCAGCTCACAGGTGCAGTCCGTAGAGGCGGCTATCAAAGAGACCCAGTACTTC. Its protein is CASSQVQSVEAAIKETQYF.

The chain uses TRBV6-1 and TRBJ1-1, with a tentative D call TRBD1 (5 bases). Trimming took 1 base from V and 5 from J, leaving 8 bases between them. Germline CDR1 MNHNS, CDR2 SASEGT. The CDR3 sequence is 13 residues long. CDR3 sequence: CASSEGQGTEAFF. CDR3 in DNA: TGTGCCAGCAGTGAAGGTCAGGGAACTGAAGCTTTCTTT.

The genes are TRBV28 and TRBJ2-7; 7 bases fit TRBD1. V was clipped by 6 bases and J by 4 bases; unmatched bases: 3. The CDR3 is made up of 12 amino acids. CDR1 is MDHEN, CDR2 SYDVKM, per germline. The CDR3 sequence: CASRKQGYEQYF. CDR3 DNA: TGTGCCAGCAGAAAACAGGGGTACGAGCAGTACTTC.